Listed below are T cell receptor beta chains from one sample, sequenced in a study of early T cells in non-severe SARS-CoV-2 infection. TCRdb recomputed calls from the 5' RACE reads with MiXCR, one row per CDR3 protein. The sample includes about 77,000 distinct CDR3 sequences, about 17% of them seen just once. Sequences were obtained from whole blood. The source is an adult who was a healthcare worker with PCR-confirmed SARS-CoV-2 infection or an uninfected control (not recorded which). Both conserved end residues are part of each CDR3. The D gene is left open where the match is weak. Size is omitted from some rows. Given values are once, few, many or a class for expanded clones.

clone_size d_call j_call v_call cdr3_aa cdr3_nt
few . TRBJ1-5 TRBV19 CASITTGTSNQPQHF TGTGCCAGTATCACCACAGGGACGAGCAATCAGCCCCAGCATTTT
few TRBD1 TRBJ1-6 TRBV10-3 CAIGGQGANNSPLHF TGTGCCATCGGGGGACAGGGGGCGAATAATTCACCCCTCCACTTT
few . TRBJ1-2 TRBV18 CASSPQDSLYGYTF TGTGCCAGCTCACCACAGGACAGTCTCTATGGCTACACCTTC
few . TRBJ2-5 TRBV2 CASSQTRAGTQYF TGTGCCAGCAGCCAAACTAGAGCGGGGACCCAGTACTTC
. . TRBJ2-2 TRBV7-6 CASSLVPRGGSTGELFF TGTGCCAGCAGCTTAGTCCCTAGGGGGGGAAGTACCGGGGAGCTGTTTTTT
. . TRBJ2-7 TRBV28 CASSWFGRGQYF TGTGCCAGCAGTTGGTTCGGGCGGGGCCAGTACTTC
. . TRBJ1-1 TRBV6-5 CASTQRQENTEAFF TGTGCCAGCACCCAGCGGCAGGAGAACACTGAAGCTTTCTTT
few . TRBJ1-2 TRBV27 CASSPLIDLGVYYGYTF TGTGCCAGCAGCCCTCTTATAGACCTGGGGGTCTACTATGGCTACACCTTC
. . TRBJ2-1 TRBV12-3/TRBV12-4 CASSLAGEAAEQFF TGTGCCAGCAGTTTAGCGGGGGAAGCCGCTGAGCAGTTCTTC
few TRBD2 TRBJ2-1 TRBV10-1 CASSESSGGRAPGNEQFF TGCGCCAGCAGTGAGTCGTCTGGCGGGAGGGCCCCGGGCAATGAGCAGTTCTTC
few . TRBJ2-2 TRBV15 CATSREKLPTGELFF TGTGCCACCAGCAGAGAGAAATTGCCCACCGGGGAGCTGTTTTTT
. . TRBJ2-3 TRBV29-1 CSVAGSSTDTQYF TGCAGCGTTGCAGGTTCTAGCACAGATACGCAGTATTTT
. TRBD1 TRBJ1-2 TRBV7-3 CASSPAGGVYGYTF TGTGCCAGCAGCCCCGCAGGGGGCGTCTATGGCTACACCTTC
. . TRBJ1-6 TRBV7-8 CASSFGGGRSSYNSPLHF TGTGCCAGCAGCTTCGGCGGGGGCCGAAGCTCCTATAATTCACCCCTCCACTTT
many . TRBJ2-1 TRBV7-8 CASSLGNNEQFF TGTGCCAGCAGCTTAGGGAACAATGAGCAGTTCTTC
. TRBD1 TRBJ2-7 TRBV5-1 CASSLDPGTGGGKQYF TGCGCCAGCAGCTTGGACCCCGGGACAGGGGGCGGAAAGCAGTACTTC
few TRBD1 TRBJ2-2 TRBV14 CASSPGRGQEWTGELFF TGTGCCAGCAGCCCGGGCAGGGGGCAAGAGTGGACCGGGGAGCTGTTTTTT
. . TRBJ1-1 TRBV29-1 CSASHRQMNTEAFF TGCAGCGCCTCCCATCGTCAGATGAACACTGAAGCTTTCTTT
. . TRBJ2-5 TRBV29-1 CSVGGGSETQYF TGCAGCGTCGGAGGGGGCAGCGAGACCCAGTACTTC
. . TRBJ1-1 TRBV29-1 CSAERGTEAFF TGCAGCGCCGAGAGGGGTACTGAAGCTTTCTTT
many TRBD2 TRBJ2-7 TRBV20-1 CSARGPGLAGTYEQYF TGCAGTGCTAGGGGACCGGGACTAGCGGGGACCTACGAGCAGTACTTC
few . TRBJ1-4 TRBV5-1 CASSLDRVREKLFF TGCGCCAGCAGCTTGGACAGGGTGCGAGAAAAACTGTTTTTT
many . TRBJ2-5 TRBV6-5 CASSYYRQGGTQYF TGTGCCAGCAGTTACTATAGACAGGGAGGGACCCAGTACTTC
. . TRBJ1-5 TRBV6-2/TRBV6-3 CASSYAGGSNQPQHF TGTGCCAGCAGTTACGCGGGCGGTAGCAATCAGCCCCAGCATTTT
few TRBD1 TRBJ1-5 TRBV6-6 CASSRDRGGNQPQHF TGTGCCAGCAGTAGGGACAGGGGAGGCAATCAGCCCCAGCATTTT
few TRBD1 TRBJ2-3 TRBV19 CASSLRDRVTDTQYF TGTGCCAGTAGTCTCCGGGACAGGGTAACAGATACGCAGTATTTT
. . TRBJ2-7 TRBV7-8 CASSDWTTKVYEQYF TGTGCCAGCAGCGATTGGACCACTAAGGTTTACGAGCAGTACTTC
. . TRBJ2-6 TRBV9 CASSAGTLGANVLTF TGTGCCAGCAGCGCCGGGACACTCGGAGCCAACGTCCTGACTTTC
few TRBD2 TRBJ2-7 TRBV30 CAWSVLVSGGLRF TGTGCCTGGAGTGTACTAGTTAGCGGGGGTCTACGCTTC
. TRBD2 TRBJ2-1 TRBV14 CASSQEDRTSGSNNEQFF TGTGCCAGCAGCCAAGAAGACCGCACTAGCGGGAGTAACAATGAGCAGTTCTTC
many . TRBJ2-1 TRBV10-1 CASSVQPHSSYNEQFF TGCGCCAGCAGTGTTCAGCCCCACAGCTCCTACAATGAGCAGTTCTTC
few . TRBJ1-2 TRBV7-8 CASSPEDGRDYGYTF TGTGCCAGCAGCCCCGAAGACGGGAGAGACTATGGCTACACCTTC
. . TRBJ2-1 TRBV11-3 CASSLSSPSYNEQFF TGTGCCAGCAGCCTCAGTAGTCCCTCCTACAATGAGCAGTTCTTC
. . TRBJ2-1 TRBV5-1 CASSLGSSSYNEQFF TGCGCCAGCAGCTTGGGGTCGAGCTCCTACAATGAGCAGTTCTTC
. TRBD1 TRBJ1-2 TRBV25-1 CASSEVTGVHGYTF TGTGCCAGCAGTGAAGTAACAGGGGTTCATGGCTACACCTTC
. . TRBJ2-7 TRBV5-1 CASSLAPGSGDYEQYF TGCGCCAGCAGCTTGGCCCCAGGGTCGGGGGACTACGAGCAGTACTTC
. . TRBJ1-2 TRBV6-5 CASSYGPQGNYGYTF TGTGCCAGCAGTTACGGCCCACAGGGCAACTATGGCTACACCTTC
many TRBD2 TRBJ2-7 TRBV12-3/TRBV12-4 CASRFLGREWEQYF TGTGCCAGCAGGTTCCTCGGGCGGGAGTGGGAGCAGTACTTC
many . TRBJ2-1 TRBV16 CASSQQGISYNEQFF TGTGCCAGCAGCCAGCAGGGTATCTCCTACAATGAGCAGTTCTTC
few TRBD1 TRBJ2-3 TRBV11-2 CASSLEGTGRTDTQYF TGTGCCAGCAGCTTAGAAGGGACAGGGAGGACAGATACGCAGTATTTT
. . TRBJ2-3 TRBV12-3/TRBV12-4 CASRPNNDINTQYF TGTGCCAGCAGACCCAATAACGACATAAATACGCAGTATTTT
few TRBD1 TRBJ1-2 TRBV27 CASRALLGTGYGYTF TGTGCCAGCAGAGCCCTCTTAGGGACAGGGTACGGCTACACCTTC
few . TRBJ1-6 TRBV14 CASSQISWTPPLHF TGTGCCAGCAGCCAAATCTCCTGGACACCACCCCTCCACTTT
many . TRBJ1-2 TRBV29-1 CSVAITWGKGYTF TGCAGCGTTGCTATTACATGGGGGAAAGGCTACACCTTC
few . TRBJ1-3 TRBV2 CASSDGGNTIYF TGTGCCAGCAGTGATGGAGGAAACACCATATATTTT
few TRBD1 TRBJ2-5 TRBV6-1 CASSEDRGVQETQYF TGTGCCAGCAGTGAGGACAGGGGCGTTCAGGAGACCCAGTACTTC
. TRBD1 TRBJ2-2 TRBV11-2 CASSSTGAGELFF TGTGCCAGCAGTTCGACAGGGGCCGGGGAGCTGTTTTTT
few . TRBJ1-1 TRBV7-2 CASSLVTEEAFF TGTGCCAGCAGCTTAGTCACAGAGGAAGCTTTCTTT
. . TRBJ1-1 TRBV11-2 CASSLGRGTEAFF TGTGCCAGCAGCTTAGGAAGGGGCACTGAAGCTTTCTTT
. . TRBJ2-1 TRBV5-4 CASSFIGRNEQFF TGTGCCAGCAGCTTCATTGGGAGGAATGAGCAGTTCTTC
few . TRBJ2-1 TRBV18 CASSPMASSYNEQFF TGTGCCAGCTCACCAATGGCTAGCTCCTACAATGAGCAGTTCTTC
. . TRBJ2-7 TRBV11-2 CASSLSRFLVYEQYF TGTGCCAGCAGCTTATCCAGGTTCTTGGTCTACGAGCAGTACTTC
. TRBD2 TRBJ2-7 TRBV29-1 CSVGIAGVTYEQYF TGCAGCGTGGGAATAGCGGGGGTCACCTACGAGCAGTACTTC
many . TRBJ1-1 TRBV5-1 CASSLLGEAAGNTEAFF TGCGCCAGCAGCTTGTTGGGGGAGGCGGCCGGGAACACTGAAGCTTTCTTT